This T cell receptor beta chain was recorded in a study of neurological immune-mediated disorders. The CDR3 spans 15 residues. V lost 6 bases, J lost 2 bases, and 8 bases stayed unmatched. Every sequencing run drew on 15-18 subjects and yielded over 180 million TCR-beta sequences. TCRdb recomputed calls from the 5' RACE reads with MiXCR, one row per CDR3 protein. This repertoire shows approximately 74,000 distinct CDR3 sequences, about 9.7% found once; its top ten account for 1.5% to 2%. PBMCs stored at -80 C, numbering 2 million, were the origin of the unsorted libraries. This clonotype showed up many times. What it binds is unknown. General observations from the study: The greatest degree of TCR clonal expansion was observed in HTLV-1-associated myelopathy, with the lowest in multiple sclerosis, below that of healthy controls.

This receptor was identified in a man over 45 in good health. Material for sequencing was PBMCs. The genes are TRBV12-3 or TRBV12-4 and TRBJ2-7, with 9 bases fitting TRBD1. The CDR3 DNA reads TGTGCCAGCAGCCGATGGGGACAGGGAACCTACGAGCAGTACTTC. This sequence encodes CASSRWGQGTYEQYF.